The 23 T cell receptor beta chains in this list originate from one sample, sequenced in a study of T cells in Graves' hyperthyroidism and ophthalmopathy. Amplified TCR beta CDR3 regions came from RNA transcripts. An initial round of RT-PCR targeting the TCR CDR3 relied on the HTBI primer set. MiXCR, applied by TCRdb to the multiplex PCR reads, yields one record per CDR3 protein. The table shows 45,000 to 60,000 distinct CDR3 sequences, with roughly 50% occurring only once. The sample was blood. The receptors shown here come from a woman in her 30s with Graves' ophthalmopathy.

The chain combines TRBV12-3 or TRBV12-4 with TRBJ2-5, with no clear D. V was pared by 2 bases and J by 2 bases, with 12 bases between. The CDR3 runs 15 residues. The chain's CDR3 is CASSLRASGQETQYF. The CDR3 DNA reads as TGTGCCAGCAGTTTAAGGGCGTCAGGACAAGAGACCCAGTACTTC.

A remark on this clonotype: Mismatch with germline at one junction end may stem from a read error. V gene TRBV2 combines with J gene TRBJ2-3; weak D call: TRBD2 (6 bases). Germline loops: CDR1 SNHLY, CDR2 FYNNEI. The CDR3 runs 13 residues. Written as DNA, the CDR3 is TGTGCCGCCTCCGGAGGGCTCACAGTTACGCAGTATTTC. It translates to CAASGGLTVTQYF. The whole variable domain, filled in from reference TRBV2 and TRBJ2-3, reads EPEVTQTPSHQVTQMGQEVILRCVPISNHLYFYWYRQILGQKVEFLVSFYNNEISEKSEIFDDQFSVERPDGSNFTLKIRSTKLEDSAMYFCAASGGLTVTQYFGPGTRLTVL.

The chain employs TRBV24-1 and TRBJ2-2; D unresolved. The CDR3 has 13 residues. From germline, CDR1 is KGHDR and CDR2 SFDVKD. V was pared by 1 base and J by 7 bases, with 6 bases between. CDR3 in amino acids: CATSDFTIGELFF. The CDR3 DNA follows: TGTGCCACCAGTGATTTTACAATCGGGGAGCTGTTTTTT.

The genes are TRBV20-1 and TRBJ2-5; TRBD2 aligns across 14 bases. The ends lost 3 bases at V and 1 base at J; junction bases unmatched: 4. Germline V gene lookup returns CDR1 DFQATT and CDR2 SNEGSKA (reference sequence). The CDR3 is made up of 16 amino acids. CDR3 amino acids: CSASPGLAGAQETQYF. For the CDR3, the DNA is TGCAGTGCTAGCCCGGGACTAGCGGGAGCCCAAGAGACCCAGTACTTC.

The rearrangement joins TRBV5-6 to TRBJ2-3; either TRBD1 or TRBD2 may supply D (5 bases each). The V end was cut by 0 bases, the J end by 11 bases, with 22 bases between. The CDR3 is made up of 16 amino acids. The germline CDR1 and CDR2 sequences are SGHDT and YYEEEE. The CDR3: CASSLGASGAYNEQYF. The CDR3, as DNA: TGTGCCAGCAGCTTGGGGGCTTCCGGGGCCTACAATGAGCAGTATTTT. Complete variable domain (other parts from reference TRBV5-6 and TRBJ2-3): DAGVTQSPTHLIKTRGQQVTLRCSPKSGHDTVSWYQQALGQGPQFIFQYYEEEERQRGNFPDRFSGHQFPNYSSELNVNALLLGDSALYLCASSLGASGAYNEQYFGPGTRLTVL.

The chain recombines TRBV7-6 with TRBJ1-4, with no clear D. CDR1 SGHVS and CDR2 FNYEAQ come from the germline V gene. This CDR3 region has 11 residues. V was shortened by 5 bases and J by 7 bases, with 5 bases between the two germline ends. In DNA, the CDR3 is TGTGCCAGCAGCCCAACTGAAAAACTGTTTTTT. Translating gives CASSPTEKLFF.

This clonotype was found many times. The chain is built from TRBV20-1 and TRBJ1-1; D gene uncertain. Trimming took off 0 bases at V and 1 base at J, with 12 bases between the two ends. The length of the CDR3 is 15 residues. CDR1 is DFQATT and CDR2 is SNEGSKA in the germline V gene (reference sequence). CDR3 sequence: CSARDPRTANTEAFF. The CDR3 DNA sequence: TGCAGTGCTAGAGACCCAAGGACCGCGAACACTGAAGCTTTCTTT.

V is TRBV5-1 and J is TRBJ2-2; D unresolved. Germline V gives CDR1 SGHRS, CDR2 YFSETQ. V lost 3 bases, J lost 8 bases, and 5 bases lay in between. This CDR3 comprises 11 residues. The CDR3 spells CASSSTGELFF. In nucleotides, the CDR3 is TGCGCCAGCAGCTCGACAGGGGAGCTGTTTTTT.

This clonotype was observed at least ten times. This chain links TRBV28 with TRBJ1-3; D remains unclear. The V and J ends lost 3 bases and 0 bases respectively, with 9 bases between them. This CDR3 spans 15 amino acids. From germline, CDR1 is MDHEN and CDR2 SYDVKM. The CDR3 nucleotides read TGTGCCAGCAGTTTGGGAGAAACCTCTGGAAACACCATATATTTT. This encodes CASSLGETSGNTIYF.

The chain combines TRBV7-9 with TRBJ2-5, with D maybe TRBD2 (5 bases). Germline values: CDR1 SEHNR, CDR2 FQNEAQ (reference sequence). This CDR3 spans 16 amino acids. V was clipped by 5 bases and J by 5 bases, with 21 bases between them. The CDR3 loop reads CASSAISDPIWETQYF. The CDR3 region has the DNA TGTGCCAGCAGCGCCATTAGCGACCCTATTTGGGAGACCCAGTACTTC.

This clonotype was counted many times. The J gene is TRBJ2-3, the V gene TRBV7-9; D gene ambiguous. Trimming removed 0 bases at V and 0 bases at J, with 7 bases between. The CDR3 totals 15 residues. In germline, CDR1 is SEHNR, CDR2 FQNEAQ (reference sequence). CDR3 amino acids: CASSLAGSSTDTQYF. CDR3 coding DNA: TGTGCCAGCAGCTTAGCGGGCAGTAGCACAGATACGCAGTATTTT.

The rearrangement joins TRBV7-2 to TRBJ1-1; 7 bases are shared with TRBD1. CDR3 length equals 15 residues. Germline loops: CDR1 SGHTA, CDR2 FQGNSA. J lost 0 bases, V lost 4 bases, and 5 bases had no gene match. In nucleotides, the CDR3 is TGTGCCAGCAGCTCCAAGGGGGCGGTGAACACTGAAGCTTTCTTT. Protein sequence: CASSSKGAVNTEAFF.

This clonotype was recorded a few times. The gene calls are TRBV27 and TRBJ1-6; the D is unclear. Trimming stripped 4 bases from V and 4 bases from J, with 11 bases between. The germline CDR1 and CDR2 sequences are MNHEY and SMNVEV (reference sequence). The CDR3 consists of 15 residues. The CDR3 spells CASSSHRVYNSPLHF. The CDR3 coding sequence is TGTGCCAGCAGTTCCCATAGGGTATATAATTCACCCCTCCACTTT.

V and J are TRBV7-2 and TRBJ2-6; D is possibly TRBD1 (5 bases). This CDR3 region has 11 residues. The V gene lost 0 bases and the J gene lost 18 bases, with 9 bases spanning the gap. Germline CDR1 SGHTA, CDR2 FQGNSA. CDR3 in DNA: TGTGCCAGCAGCTTAGCGCCCGGACAGACTTTC. As protein: CASSLAPGQTF.

The rearrangement links TRBV29-1 to TRBJ2-7; tentative D call: TRBD2 (5 bases). CDR1 and CDR2 (germline): SQVTM, ANQGSEA. The CDR3 covers 16 residues. CDR3 in amino acids: CQLTTLVRDRYYEQYF. The CDR3 DNA follows: TGCCAGCTCACCACCCTTGTGAGGGATAGGTACTACGAGCAGTACTTC.

The J gene is TRBJ2-2, the V gene TRBV7-9; 7 nucleotides line up with TRBD1. The CDR3 is made up of 17 amino acids. CDR1 is SEHNR and CDR2 is FQNEAQ in the germline V gene (reference sequence). Trimming at V came to 1 base and at J to 4 bases, leaving 9 bases not matched to a gene. CDR3: CASSLVSGTAGTGELFF. Here the CDR3 DNA reads TGTGCCAGCAGCTTAGTGTCGGGGACAGCTGGCACCGGGGAGCTGTTTTTT.

This clonotype was detected a few times. J is TRBJ1-1 and V is TRBV10-1; 11 nucleotides align to TRBD1. CDR3 length: 16 residues. V dropped 6 bases and J dropped 3; count of bases not matched to a gene: 9. Germline V gene data show CDR1 as WNHNN and CDR2 as SYGVQD (reference sequence). CDR3 nucleotides: TGCGCCAGCAGAAAAAAAATGGGACAGGGGGACACTGAAGCTTTCTTT. It yields the protein CASRKKMGQGDTEAFF.

The rearrangement joins TRBV10-2 to TRBJ1-5; 8 bases are shared with TRBD1. The CDR3 runs 15 residues. The germline V gene encodes CDR1 WSHSY and CDR2 SAAADI. Trimming at V came to 3 bases and at J to 4 bases, leaving 5 bases not matched to a gene. CDR3 in DNA: TGCGCCAGCAGTGATTGGACAGGGAGGAATCAGCCCCAGCATTTT. Translating gives CASSDWTGRNQPQHF.

The sample holds many counts of this clonotype. The J gene is TRBJ1-2, the V gene TRBV4-1, with D unresolved. Trimming took 0 bases from V and 8 from J, leaving 13 bases between them. The CDR3 has 14 residues. The germline gives CDR1 MGHRA, CDR2 YSYEKL. CDR3 DNA sequence: TGCGCCAGCAGCCAAGAGGGATTCTCCGGCGGCTACACCTTC. This codes for CASSQEGFSGGYTF.

Relative to its sample, this clonotype is medium-sized. The gene calls are TRBV15 and TRBJ2-7, with TRBD1 matching over 9 bases. The CDR3 runs to 13 residues. V lost 8 bases and J lost 3; bases outside the gene matches: 5. Germline-derived CDR1 and CDR2 are LNHNV and YYDKDF (reference sequence). The CDR3 coding sequence is TGTGCCACCGGAGGGGGACAGGGCTACGAGCAGTACTTC. It codes for CATGGGQGYEQYF.

This clonotype showed up many times. The genes are TRBV4-1 and TRBJ2-5; 14 bases agree with TRBD2. V trimming: 1 base; J trimming: 7 bases; junction bases outside the gene matches: 11. Per germline, CDR1 MGHRA and CDR2 YSYEKL. This CDR3 is built from 18 residues. In DNA form, the CDR3 reads TGCGCCAGCAGCCAAGGGGTTGGGACTAGCGGGAGCCCCCGGACCCAGTACTTC. Residues: CASSQGVGTSGSPRTQYF.

The J gene is TRBJ1-1, the V gene TRBV5-1; unclear D gene. Trimming took 2 bases from V and 14 from J, leaving 13 bases between them. Germline lookup yields CDR1 SGHRS and CDR2 YFSETQ. This CDR3 comprises 11 residues. This CDR3 is CASSLDPAGFF. The CDR3 DNA reads TGCGCCAGCAGCTTAGACCCCGCGGGGTTCTTT. Looking up the rest from reference TRBV5-1 and TRBJ1-1 gives the full variable domain: KAGVTQTPRYLIKTRGQQVTLSCSPISGHRSVSWYQQTPGQGLQFLFEYFSETQRNKGNFPGRFSGRQFSNSRSEMNVSTLELGDSALYLCASSLDPAGFFGQGTRLTVV.

This clonotype was recorded at least ten times. The chain links TRBV20-1 to TRBJ2-1, with D uncertain. Germline V gene data show CDR1 as DFQATT and CDR2 as SNEGSKA (reference sequence). Trimming stripped 5 bases from V and 7 bases from J, with 9 bases between. CDR3 length: 11 residues. As DNA, the CDR3 is TGCAGTGCTTGGCCGGAGAATGAGCAGTTCTTC. This codes for CSAWPENEQFF.